Shown below are 30 T cell receptor beta chains from a single sample sequenced in a study of post-analysis software for immune sequencing data. Study findings and constraints: In patients, TRBV5-6, TRBV5-1 and TRBV20-1 belonged to roughly five TRBV segments found more frequently than in controls.

TCR beta libraries were prepared from cDNA with unique molecular identifiers. TCRdb processed the PCR reads anew with MiXCR; each CDR3 protein has one entry. The repertoire holds fewer than 900,000 distinct CDR3 sequences, 46% seen once, with roughly 4.5% in the top ten. For these receptors, no antigen is known. The sample consisted of blood. Receptor source: a girl between 10 and 17 years old with multiple sclerosis.

The chain combines TRBV27 with TRBJ2-1, with 8 positions matching TRBD2. V lost 5 bases, J lost 5 bases, and 8 bases stayed unmatched. This CDR3 contains 15 residues. CDR1 is MNHEY, CDR2 SMNVEV, per germline (reference sequence). The CDR3 reads CASSLSGEGNNEQFF. CDR3 sequence (DNA): TGTGCCAGCAGTCTTAGCGGGGAGGGTAACAATGAGCAGTTCTTC.

This clonotype was seen only a few times. The genes are TRBV12-3 or TRBV12-4 and TRBJ1-1, with 7 bases fitting TRBD1. V shed 6 bases, J shed 1 base, and the junction held 2 bases outside the gene matches. The CDR3 covers 13 residues. CDR3 protein: CASRRQGNTEAFF. CDR3 nucleotides: TGTGCCAGCAGGCGACAGGGGAACACTGAAGCTTTCTTT.

This chain connects TRBV7-9 to TRBJ2-4; the D gene could be TRBD1 or TRBD2 (5 bases each). The CDR3 is 11 residues long. The V end lost 5 bases, the J end lost 13 bases, and 12 bases lay between the germline ends. Germline CDR1 reads SEHNR; CDR2 reads FQNEAQ (reference sequence). CDR3 nucleotides: TGTGCCAGCAGCGACGAAGGGGAGCAGTACTTC. It translates to CASSDEGEQYF. The full variable domain, its missing parts supplied by reference TRBV7-9 and TRBJ2-4, is DTGVSQNPRHKITKRGQNVTFRCDPISEHNRLYWYRQTLGQGPEFLTYFQNEAQLEKSRLLSDRFSAERPKGSFSTLEIQRTEQGDSAMYLCASSDEGEQYFGAGTRLSVL.

This clonotype turned up a few times. The V call is TRBV20-1, the J call TRBJ2-1; D gene unclear. V lost 7 bases, J lost 15 bases, and 19 bases lay in between. The CDR3 covers 11 residues. Germline CDR1 DFQATT, CDR2 SNEGSKA (reference sequence). CDR3 in amino acids: CSVPIQSGGFF. The CDR3 nucleotides are TGCAGTGTACCGATCCAGAGTGGTGGGTTCTTC.

Turning to this clonotype: An end of the junction differs from the germline gene, which may be a read error. The chain couples TRBV6-6 to TRBJ2-7; maybe TRBD1 (5 bases). CDR1 is MNHNY and CDR2 is SVGAGI in the germline V gene (reference sequence). The CDR3 covers 13 residues. DNA for the CDR3: TGTGCCAGCCTGCCCCAGGGCTCCTGCGAGCAGTACTTC. Translation gives CASLPQGSCEQYF.

This clonotype was seen a handful of times. The chain combines TRBV10-3 with TRBJ1-2; 8 bases fit TRBD1. This CDR3 comprises 15 residues. Germline CDR1 reads ENHRY; CDR2 reads SYGVKD. Trimming cost V 2 bases and J 8 bases; bases outside gene matches: 10. CDR3 bases: TGTGCCATCAGTGAGATACAGGGGGGTCGCGACGGCTACACCTTC. This gives the protein CAISEIQGGRDGYTF.

This rearrangement joins TRBV12-3 or TRBV12-4 to TRBJ2-6; D is possibly TRBD2 (5 bases). Trimming removed 2 bases from V and 2 bases from J, with 19 bases in between. The length of the CDR3 is 19 residues. The CDR3 protein is CASSLRLGAPLPGANVLTF. The DNA for the CDR3 is TGTGCCAGCAGTTTACGTTTGGGAGCTCCACTTCCTGGGGCCAACGTCCTGACTTTC.

This clonotype was seen a few times. The rearrangement links TRBV20-1 to TRBJ2-7; D unclear. The V and J ends lost 1 base and 2 bases respectively, with 6 bases between them. Germline CDR1 is DFQATT and CDR2 is SNEGSKA (reference sequence). The CDR3 has 12 residues. The CDR3 region is CSARGAAYEQYF. The DNA of the CDR3 is TGCAGTGCTAGAGGGGCCGCCTACGAGCAGTACTTC.

V is TRBV2 and J is TRBJ2-1; D is possibly TRBD2 (7 bases). The DNA end lines up better with TRBJ2-7; the J call may be wrong. There are 15 residues in the CDR3. Germline V CDR1 and CDR2: SNHLY, FYNNEI. This CDR3 reads CASTPGGLGNNEQYF. In DNA form, the CDR3 reads TGTGCCAGCACCCCGGGGGGCTTGGGTAACAATGAGCAGTACTTC.

The chain employs TRBV9 and TRBJ2-1, with TRBD2 matching 12 bases. CDR1 SGDLS and CDR2 YYNGEE come from the germline V gene. J gave up 5 bases and V 4 bases, and 13 bases lay outside the gene matches. There are 18 residues in the CDR3. CDR3 residues: CASSYRLAGETTHNEQFF. DNA of the CDR3: TGTGCCAGCAGCTATCGACTAGCGGGAGAGACCACACACAATGAGCAGTTCTTC.

The V call is TRBV18, the J call TRBJ2-5, with no clear D. The end of the DNA is better explained by TRBJ2-7, so the J call may be wrong. Germline lookup yields CDR1 KGHSH and CDR2 LQKENI. The CDR3 runs to 14 residues. Written as DNA, the CDR3 is TGTGCCAGCTCACCACCGGTGGACCCCTACGAGCAGTACTTC. Protein: CASSPPVDPYEQYF.

This chain joins TRBV4-2 and TRBJ2-5; 7 nucleotides align to TRBD1. J gave up 2 bases and V 3 bases, and 6 bases lay outside the gene matches. The CDR3 is made up of 15 amino acids. Looked up from germline, CDR1 is LGHNA and CDR2 is YNFKEQ. The chain's CDR3 is CASSHLDREQETQYF. The CDR3 region has the DNA TGTGCCAGCAGCCATTTAGACAGGGAACAAGAGACCCAGTACTTC.

This rearrangement joins TRBV5-1 to TRBJ2-1; D assignment may be TRBD1 or TRBD2 (5 bases each). The J call is doubtful: the DNA matches TRBJ2-7 better. CDR1 SGHRS and CDR2 YFSETQ come from the germline V gene. The CDR3 length is 15 residues. This CDR3 is CASRATGQRPYEQYF. The CDR3 coding sequence is TGCGCCAGCAGGGCGACGGGGCAGCGCCCCTACGAGCAGTACTTC.

To note about this clonotype: Here the CDR3 omits its conserved ending phenylalanine or tryptophan, so a read error is the likely source. The rearrangement links TRBV5-1 to TRBJ1-1; the D is unclear. Trimming left V 1 base short and J 7 bases short, with 17 bases between. This CDR3 spans 15 amino acids. Germline CDR1 and CDR2: SGHRS and YFSETQ. In nucleotides, the CDR3 is TGCGCCAGCAGCTTGAAGGGCCAGCATTATCTTGAAGCTTTCTTA. Protein sequence: CASSLKGQHYLEAFL.

The chain combines TRBV12-3 or TRBV12-4 with TRBJ2-2; D is undetermined. The CDR3 sequence is 14 residues long. Trimming removed 1 base from V and 4 bases from J, with 7 bases in between. CDR3 loop: CASSLGVFTGELFF. The CDR3 DNA reads as TGTGCCAGCAGTTTAGGGGTGTTCACCGGGGAGCTGTTTTTT.

This clonotype has a handful of counts. This chain joins TRBV7-9 and TRBJ2-5; a weak D match, TRBD2 (5 bases). CDR1 is SEHNR and CDR2 is FQNEAQ in the germline V gene (reference sequence). The V end was cut by 5 bases, the J end by 0 bases, with 13 bases between. The CDR3 totals 15 residues. In DNA form, the CDR3 reads TGTGCCAGCAGCCCACAGACTAAGTACCAAGAGACCCAGTACTTC. It yields the protein CASSPQTKYQETQYF.

The chain recombines TRBV12-3 or TRBV12-4 with TRBJ2-3, with D uncertain. This CDR3 is built from 13 residues. Trimming removed 5 bases from V and 5 bases from J, with 11 bases in between. CDR3 residues: CASSPRPVDTQYF. CDR3 DNA: TGTGCCAGCAGTCCCCGCCCGGTAGATACGCAGTATTTT.

In this sample, this clonotype turned up a few times. The chain couples TRBV5-1 to TRBJ2-5; tentative D call: TRBD1 (6 bases). This CDR3 is 16 amino acids long. V lost 0 bases and J lost 4, with 16 bases in between. Germline lookup yields CDR1 SGHRS and CDR2 YFSETQ. CDR3 protein: CASSLGPQGRGETQYF. The CDR3 bases are TGCGCCAGCAGCTTGGGCCCACAGGGTCGGGGAGAGACCCAGTACTTC.

This clonotype showed up many times. The rearrangement links TRBV20-1 to TRBJ2-4; possible D gene TRBD1, 6 bases. CDR3 length: 14 residues. Germline CDR1 DFQATT, CDR2 SNEGSKA (reference sequence). V was cut by 2 bases and J by 7 bases, with 15 bases left in between. CDR3 nucleotides: TGCAGTGCTAGACGGTCACAGGGTGAGAACATTCAGTACTTC. Its translation: CSARRSQGENIQYF.

In its sample, this clonotype was seen a few times. V usage is TRBV7-2 and J usage is TRBJ2-7; 7 positions agree with TRBD2. The germline CDR1 and CDR2 sequences are SGHTA and FQGNSA. The CDR3 contains 16 residues. After removal of 5 bases from V and 0 bases from J, the junction contained 10 bases not matched to a gene. The CDR3 DNA is TGTGCCAGCAGCCCGACCGGGACTATTAGCTCCTACGAGCAGTACTTC. Protein sequence: CASSPTGTISSYEQYF.

The chain is built from TRBV7-9 and TRBJ2-3; a possible D gene is TRBD2 (5 bases). V shed 2 bases and J shed 1 base, with 13 bases lying between them. CDR1 SEHNR and CDR2 FQNEAQ come from the germline V gene (reference sequence). The CDR3 is 16 residues long. The CDR3, as DNA: TGTGCCAGCAGCTTAAAGGCGGGCACCGGCACAGATACGCAGTATTTT. It translates to CASSLKAGTGTDTQYF.

This clonotype came up a few times. The chain couples TRBV20-1 to TRBJ2-7; 7 bases fit TRBD1. Trimming cost V 3 bases and J 7 bases; bases outside gene matches: 15. Looked up from germline, CDR1 is DFQATT and CDR2 is SNEGSKA (reference sequence). The CDR3 has 15 residues. CDR3 residues: CSARGPGQTIREQYF. The CDR3 DNA reads as TGCAGTGCTAGGGGGCCGGGACAGACTATTCGGGAGCAGTACTTC.

This clonotype is a singleton in its sample. The chain joins TRBV18 to TRBJ2-3; D ambiguous. The CDR3 is 14 amino acids. The germline CDR1 and CDR2 sequences are KGHSH and LQKENI. The germline V and J ends were trimmed by 2 bases and 2 bases, with 8 bases remaining between them. Here the CDR3 DNA reads TGTGCCAGCTCACCAGAGAGAAACACAGATACGCAGTATTTT. As protein: CASSPERNTDTQYF.

The V and J genes are TRBV10-3 and TRBJ1-2; no reliable D call. CDR3 size: 13 residues. Germline CDR1 is ENHRY and CDR2 is SYGVKD. Trimming left V 0 bases short and J 8 bases short, with 10 bases between. CDR3 DNA sequence: TGTGCCATCAGTGAGTCCGGGGATCGGGGCTACACCTTC. Its translation is CAISESGDRGYTF.

V usage is TRBV27 and J usage is TRBJ2-1; 9 bases match TRBD1. The CDR3 has 17 amino acids. V trimming: 5 bases; J trimming: 4 bases; junction bases outside the gene matches: 12. From germline, CDR1 is MNHEY and CDR2 SMNVEV (reference sequence). In DNA, the CDR3 is TGTGCCAGCAGTCCGAGACTCGACAGGGGGGGTTACAATGAGCAGTTCTTC. This translates into CASSPRLDRGGYNEQFF.

This sequence joins TRBV6-5 and TRBJ1-1; D is unresolved. Germline CDR1 reads MNHEY; CDR2 reads SVGAGI. This CDR3 has 15 amino acids. Trimming cost V 5 bases and J 4 bases, with 17 bases left between them. The CDR3 DNA reads TGTGCCAGCAGTCCCGGACGGACGCCGGGCACTGAAGCTTTCTTT. Its protein product is CASSPGRTPGTEAFF.

The chain recombines TRBV12-3 or TRBV12-4 with TRBJ2-5, with D uncertain. The J call is doubtful: the DNA matches TRBJ2-7 better. This CDR3 has 12 residues. The CDR3 here is CASGPGVHEQYF. The CDR3 DNA reads as TGTGCCAGCGGTCCTGGGGTCCACGAGCAGTACTTC.

The chain is built from TRBV7-9 and TRBJ2-1, with 14 bases aligning to TRBD2. The CDR3 loop spans 17 amino acids. V shed 8 bases and J 3 bases; nucleotides not matched to a gene: 9. The V gene's germline CDR1 is SEHNR and CDR2 FQNEAQ (reference sequence). CDR3 coding DNA: TGTGCCAGCGGAGCGGGGACTAGCGGGAGAGGCTACAATGAGCAGTTCTTC. It yields the protein CASGAGTSGRGYNEQFF.

The rearrangement links TRBV20-1 to TRBJ2-7; possibly TRBD1 or TRBD2 for D (6 bases each). Germline CDR1 and CDR2: DFQATT and SNEGSKA (reference sequence). Trimming pared 3 bases from V and 6 bases from J, leaving 18 bases between. CDR3 length: 14 residues. The chain's CDR3 is CSASIGRGQSEQYF. In DNA, the CDR3 is TGCAGTGCTAGCATAGGTCGGGGGCAGAGCGAGCAGTACTTC.

As regards this clonotype: The junction differs from germline at one of its ends, possibly a read error. The chain has TRBV7-9 and TRBJ2-1; D remains unclear. The CDR3 totals 15 residues. CDR1 SEHNR and CDR2 FQNEAQ come from the germline V gene (reference sequence). Written as DNA, the CDR3 is TGTGCCGGCAGCTTAGATGGCGGAAGCTACAATGAGCAGTTCTTC. Residues: CAGSLDGGSYNEQFF.